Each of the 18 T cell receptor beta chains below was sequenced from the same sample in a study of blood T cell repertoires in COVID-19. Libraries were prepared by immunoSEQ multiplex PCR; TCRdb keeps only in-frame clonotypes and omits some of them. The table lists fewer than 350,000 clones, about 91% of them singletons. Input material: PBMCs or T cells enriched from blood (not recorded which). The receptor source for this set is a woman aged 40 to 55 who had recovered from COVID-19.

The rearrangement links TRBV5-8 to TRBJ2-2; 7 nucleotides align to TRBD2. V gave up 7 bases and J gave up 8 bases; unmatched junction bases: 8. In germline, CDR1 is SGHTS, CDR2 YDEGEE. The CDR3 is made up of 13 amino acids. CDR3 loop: CASRGRGLGELFF. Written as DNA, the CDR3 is TGTGCCAGCCGCGGGAGAGGTTTGGGGGAGCTGTTTTTT.

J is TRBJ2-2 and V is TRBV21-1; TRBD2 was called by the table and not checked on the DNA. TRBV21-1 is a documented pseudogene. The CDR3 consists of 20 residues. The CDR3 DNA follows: TGTGCCAGCAGCAAAGTAAGGAGACTAGCGGGGGGCCGGATCACCGGGGAGCTGTTTTTT. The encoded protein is CASSKVRRLAGGRITGELFF.

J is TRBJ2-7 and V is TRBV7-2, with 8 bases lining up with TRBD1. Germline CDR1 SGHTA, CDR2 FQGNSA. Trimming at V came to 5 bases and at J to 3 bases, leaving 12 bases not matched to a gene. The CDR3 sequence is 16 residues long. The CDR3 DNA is TGTGCCAGCAGCCCTTCATCCGGGACAGGCGGCTACGAGCAGTACTTC. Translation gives CASSPSSGTGGYEQYF. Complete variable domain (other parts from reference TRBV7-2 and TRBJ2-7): GAGVSQSPSNKVTEKGKDVELRCDPISGHTALYWYRQSLGQGLEFLIYFQGNSAPDKSGLPSDRFSAERTGGSVSTLTIQRTQQEDSAVYLCASSPSSGTGGYEQYFGPGTRLTVT.

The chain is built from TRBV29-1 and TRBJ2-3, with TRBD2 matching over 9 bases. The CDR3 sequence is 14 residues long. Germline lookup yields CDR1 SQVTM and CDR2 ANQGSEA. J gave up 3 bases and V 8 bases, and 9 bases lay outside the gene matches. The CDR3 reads CSSEKRGETDTQYF. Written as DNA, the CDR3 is TGCAGCTCTGAGAAGCGGGGGGAAACAGATACGCAGTATTTT.

The CDR3 here is CASSQDPSGVPYNEQFF. CDR3 coding DNA: TGTGCCAGCAGCCAAGATCCTAGCGGGGTACCCTACAATGAGCAGTTCTTC. This sequence joins TRBV3-1 (or the pseudogene TRBV3-2) and TRBJ2-1, with TRBD2 matching 9 bases. The germline CDR1 and CDR2 sequences are LGHDT and YNNKEL (reference sequence). CDR3 length: 17 amino acids. With 0 bases clipped from V and 2 bases from J, the junction kept 5 bases outside the gene matches.

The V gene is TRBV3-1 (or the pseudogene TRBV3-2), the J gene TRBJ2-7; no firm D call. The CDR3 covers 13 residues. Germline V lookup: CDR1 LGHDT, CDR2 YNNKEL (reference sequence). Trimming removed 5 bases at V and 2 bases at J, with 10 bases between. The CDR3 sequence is CASSATGPYEQYF. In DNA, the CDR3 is TGTGCCAGCAGCGCGACTGGCCCCTACGAGCAGTACTTC.

The CDR3 DNA follows: TGCGCCAGCAGCCTAGCTCTGGGGACACCGAACACTGAAGCTTTCTTT. This codes for CASSLALGTPNTEAFF. V and J are TRBV4-3 and TRBJ1-1; tentative D call: TRBD1 (6 bases). This CDR3 region has 16 residues. V was cut by 4 bases and J by 1 base, with 16 bases left in between. Germline V lookup: CDR1 LGHNA, CDR2 YSLEER.

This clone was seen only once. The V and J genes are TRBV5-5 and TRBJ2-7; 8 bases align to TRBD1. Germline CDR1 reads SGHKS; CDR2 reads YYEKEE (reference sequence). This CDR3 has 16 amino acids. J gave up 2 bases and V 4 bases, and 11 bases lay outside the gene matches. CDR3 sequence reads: CASSAEPGQVTYEQYF. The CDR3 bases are TGTGCCAGCAGCGCTGAACCGGGACAGGTAACCTACGAGCAGTACTTC.

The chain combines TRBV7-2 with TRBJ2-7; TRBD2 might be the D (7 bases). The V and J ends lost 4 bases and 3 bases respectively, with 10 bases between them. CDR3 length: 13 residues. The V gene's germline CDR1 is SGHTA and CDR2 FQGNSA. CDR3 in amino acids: CASSYRGGYEQYF. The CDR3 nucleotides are TGTGCCAGCAGCTATAGGGGGGGCTACGAGCAGTACTTC.

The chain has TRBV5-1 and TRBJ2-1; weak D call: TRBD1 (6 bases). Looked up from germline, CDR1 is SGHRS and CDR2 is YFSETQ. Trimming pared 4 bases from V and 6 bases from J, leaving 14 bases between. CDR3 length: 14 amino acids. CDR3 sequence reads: CASSPQGPLNEQFF. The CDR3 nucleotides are TGCGCCAGCAGCCCACAGGGTCCCCTCAATGAGCAGTTCTTC.

In DNA, the CDR3 is TGTGCCAGCAGCGAATACGGGGGGCTAGCGGCTACCTACAATGAGCAGTTCTTC. Translation gives CASSEYGGLAATYNEQFF. This chain joins TRBV7-8 and TRBJ2-1; D perhaps matches TRBD2 (7 bases). V lost 5 bases, J lost 2 bases, and 22 bases lay in between. The CDR3 consists of 18 residues. Germline CDR1 reads SGHVS; CDR2 reads FQNEAQ. The entire variable domain, with the rest obtained from reference TRBV7-8 and TRBJ2-1, is as follows: GAGVSQSPRYKVAKRGQDVALRCDPISGHVSLFWYQQALGQGPEFLTYFQNEAQLDKSGLPSDRFFAERPEGSVSTLKIQRTQQEDSAVYLCASSEYGGLAATYNEQFFGPGTRLTVL.

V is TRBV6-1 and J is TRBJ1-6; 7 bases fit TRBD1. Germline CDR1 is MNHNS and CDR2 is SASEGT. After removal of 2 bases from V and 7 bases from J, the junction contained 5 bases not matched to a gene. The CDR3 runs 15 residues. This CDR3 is CASSESGTANSPLHF. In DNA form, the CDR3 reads TGTGCCAGCAGTGAATCCGGGACAGCCAATTCACCCCTCCACTTT.

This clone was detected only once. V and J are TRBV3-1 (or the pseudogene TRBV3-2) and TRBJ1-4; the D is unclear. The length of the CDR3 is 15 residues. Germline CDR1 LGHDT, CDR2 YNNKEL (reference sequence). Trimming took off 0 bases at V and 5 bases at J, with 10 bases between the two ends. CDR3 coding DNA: TGTGCCAGCAGCCAAGATCGGCCGACAAATGAAAAACTGTTTTTT. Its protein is CASSQDRPTNEKLFF.

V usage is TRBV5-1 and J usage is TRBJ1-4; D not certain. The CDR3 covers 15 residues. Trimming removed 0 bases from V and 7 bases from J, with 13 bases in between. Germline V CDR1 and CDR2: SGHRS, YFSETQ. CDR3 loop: CASSLEQPKIEKLFF. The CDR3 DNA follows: TGCGCCAGCAGCTTGGAACAGCCTAAAATTGAAAAACTGTTTTTT. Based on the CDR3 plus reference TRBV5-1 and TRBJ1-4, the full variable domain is KAGVTQTPRYLIKTRGQQVTLSCSPISGHRSVSWYQQTPGQGLQFLFEYFSETQRNKGNFPGRFSGRQFSNSRSEMNVSTLELGDSALYLCASSLEQPKIEKLFFGSGTQLSVL.

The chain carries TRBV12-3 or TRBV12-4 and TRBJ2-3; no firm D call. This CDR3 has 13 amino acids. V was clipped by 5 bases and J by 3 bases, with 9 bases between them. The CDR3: CASSPGRTDTQYF. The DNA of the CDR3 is TGTGCCAGCAGTCCGGGTCGGACAGATACGCAGTATTTT.

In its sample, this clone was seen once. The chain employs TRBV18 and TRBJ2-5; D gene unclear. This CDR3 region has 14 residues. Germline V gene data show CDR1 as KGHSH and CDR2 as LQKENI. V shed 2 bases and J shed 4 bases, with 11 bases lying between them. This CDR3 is CASSPSRWAETQYF. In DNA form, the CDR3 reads TGTGCCAGCTCACCAAGTAGGTGGGCAGAGACCCAGTACTTC.

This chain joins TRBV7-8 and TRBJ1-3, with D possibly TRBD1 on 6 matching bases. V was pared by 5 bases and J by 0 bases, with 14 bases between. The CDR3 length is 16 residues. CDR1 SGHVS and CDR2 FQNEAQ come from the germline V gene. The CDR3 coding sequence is TGTGCCAGCAGCACCAGTACGGACAGCTCTGGAAACACCATATATTTT. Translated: CASSTSTDSSGNTIYF.

CDR3 bases: TGTGCCAGCAGTTTACCCCCTCGCACCGGGGAGCTGTTTTTT. It translates to CASSLPPRTGELFF. The chain is built from TRBV28 and TRBJ2-2, with unresolved D. Trimming removed 2 bases at V and 4 bases at J, with 8 bases between. Germline V gene lookup returns CDR1 MDHEN and CDR2 SYDVKM. CDR3 length: 14 amino acids.